This T cell receptor beta chain was sequenced for a study of regulatory T cells in long-lasting Graves disease. To make TCR beta libraries, researchers used iRepertoire HTBI primers and Arm-PCR of CDR3 regions. TCRdb passed the multiplex PCR reads through MiXCR, listing each CDR3 protein once. The sample consists of a few hundred thousand distinct CDR3 sequences, roughly 17% of them appearing once. This clonotype was counted many times. Trimming removed 0 bases from V and 5 bases from J, with 8 bases in between. Germline V CDR1 and CDR2: SGHVS, FNYEAQ. The CDR3 spans 14 residues. Time point denoted: newly diagnosed GD, antithyroid drugs for less than 3 months. The TCR library was made from RNA that had been extracted from PBMCs in TRIzol. An endocrinology department in Xi'an, China, supplied the patients. In addition, the sample was reused for a study of T cells in Graves' hyperthyroidism and ophthalmopathy. That report adds: Thyroid ultrasound and orbital computed tomography, with clinical symptoms and serum thyroxine and TRAb, informed diagnoses. Before onset, by a median of approximately 6.2 months, the model predicted ophthalmopathy.

Sequences were derived from peripheral blood mononuclear cells (PBMCs), sampled at new diagnosis, from a patient treated with antithyroid drugs. This TCR was recovered from a woman under 30 with Graves disease. The gene calls are TRBV7-6 and TRBJ2-1, with a tentative D call TRBD2 (6 bases). The CDR3 loop reads CASSLASGDNEQFF. The CDR3 DNA sequence: TGTGCCAGCAGCTTAGCATCGGGGGACAATGAGCAGTTCTTC. The full variable domain, in which reference TRBV7-6 and TRBJ2-1 provide the parts outside the CDR3, is GAGVSQSPRYKVTKRGQDVALRCDPISGHVSLYWYRQALGQGPEFLTYFNYEAQQDKSGLPNDRFSAERPEGSISTLTIQRTEQRDSAMYRCASSLASGDNEQFFGPGTRLTVL.